This TCR beta chain was recorded in a study of T-cell memory formation after mild COVID-19. Study details: For the most part, TCR clusters were specific to one donor.

To note about this clonotype: Its specificity is unknown.

CDR1 and CDR2 from the germline V gene are LGHDT and YNNKEL (reference sequence). CDR3 length: 15 residues. V lost 0 bases to trimming and J lost 5 bases, with 13 bases between them. TCRdb re-derived calls from the 5' RACE reads in MiXCR, one entry per CDR3 protein. The sample shows approximately 570,000 distinct CDR3 sequences, around 17% of them seen only once. Study-wide points: Contracting CD4+ clones were located mainly in CM and EM, and CD8+ clones in EMRA. Contracting clones, day 15 to 85, had balanced CD4/CD8, and later expanders favored CD4+. Pre-infection memory carried some responding clones, suggesting that cross-reactive memory joined.

The sample consisted of PBMCs or a T cell subset sorted from them (not recorded which). The chain recombines TRBV3-1 with TRBJ2-5, with unresolved D. The receptor was isolated from an adult woman who had mild COVID-19 (a few samples of this study predate the infection). Cell type and time point are not known. CDR3 in DNA: TGTGCCAGCAGCCAAGACCCTGGACCCCGTGAGACCCAGTACTTC. Its translation is CASSQDPGPRETQYF.